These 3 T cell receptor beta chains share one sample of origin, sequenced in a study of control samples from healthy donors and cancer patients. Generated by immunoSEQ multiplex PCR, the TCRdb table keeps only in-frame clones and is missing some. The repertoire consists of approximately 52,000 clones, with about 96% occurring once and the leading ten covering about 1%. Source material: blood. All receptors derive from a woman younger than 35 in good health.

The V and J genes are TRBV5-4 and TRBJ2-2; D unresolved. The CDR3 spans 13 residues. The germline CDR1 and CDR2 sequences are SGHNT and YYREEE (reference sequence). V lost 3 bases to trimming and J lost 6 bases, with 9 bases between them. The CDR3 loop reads CASSSTPSGELFF. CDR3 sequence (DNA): TGTGCCAGCAGCTCCACCCCCTCCGGGGAGCTGTTTTTT.

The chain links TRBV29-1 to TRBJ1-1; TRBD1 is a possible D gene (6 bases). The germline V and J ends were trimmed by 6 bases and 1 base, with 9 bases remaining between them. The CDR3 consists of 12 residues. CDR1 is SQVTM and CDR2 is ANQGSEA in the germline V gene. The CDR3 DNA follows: TGCAGCGTCGCCAGGGGGAACACTGAAGCTTTCTTT. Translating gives CSVARGNTEAFF.

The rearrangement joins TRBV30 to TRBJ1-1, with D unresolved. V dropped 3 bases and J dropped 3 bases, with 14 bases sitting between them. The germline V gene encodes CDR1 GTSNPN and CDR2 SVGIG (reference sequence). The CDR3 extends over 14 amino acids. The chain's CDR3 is CAWSRAPVDTEAFF. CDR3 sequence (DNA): TGTGCCTGGAGCCGGGCCCCGGTGGACACTGAAGCTTTCTTT.